These 3 T cell receptor beta chains came from one sample sequenced in a study of T-cell memory formation after mild COVID-19. Via MiXCR, TCRdb re-called the 5' RACE reads, giving one row per CDR3 protein. The sample records about 410,000 distinct CDR3 sequences, 23% being singletons. Source material: PBMCs or a T cell subset sorted from them (not recorded which). These receptors were obtained from an adult woman who had mild COVID-19 (a few samples of this study predate the infection). Cell type and time point are not known.

The chain employs TRBV7-2 and TRBJ2-7; TRBD2 aligns across 11 bases. The trim removed 3 bases at V and 3 bases at J, leaving 4 bases unmatched. CDR1 is SGHTA and CDR2 is FQGNSA in the germline V gene. The CDR3 runs 15 residues. CDR3: CASSFLGLADYEQYF. The CDR3 DNA reads TGTGCCAGCAGCTTTCTGGGACTAGCGGACTACGAGCAGTACTTC.

V is TRBV7-2 and J is TRBJ2-5; possibly TRBD2 for D (6 bases). The CDR3 extends over 16 amino acids. Germline V gene sequence: CDR1 SGHTA, CDR2 FQGNSA. Trimming removed 1 base at V and 0 bases at J, with 12 bases between. CDR3 protein: CASSLGAGPYQETQYF. The DNA of the CDR3 is TGTGCCAGCAGCTTAGGGGCGGGGCCTTACCAAGAGACCCAGTACTTC.

This clonotype was seen only a few times. The CDR3 spells CASSLGNRGGNEQFF. DNA of the CDR3: TGTGCCAGCAGCTTAGGTAACAGGGGGGGCAATGAGCAGTTCTTC. The rearrangement uses TRBV11-1 and TRBJ2-1; D is perhaps TRBD1 (8 bases). CDR1 and CDR2 from the germline V gene are SGHAT and FQDESV (reference sequence). Trimming shortened V by 1 base and J by 6 bases, and 13 bases separated the two germline ends. The CDR3 totals 15 residues.